This T cell receptor beta chain was sequenced during a study of blood T cell repertoires in COVID-19. On the study more broadly: Samples came from the United States, Italy and Spain, spanning acute and convalescent COVID-19.

Trimming took off 3 bases at V and 0 bases at J, with 17 bases between the two ends. Germline V lookup: CDR1 KGHSH, CDR2 LQKENI. This CDR3 has 17 amino acids. The repertoire was sequenced with immunoSEQ multiplex PCR; TCRdb's copy has only in-frame clones and lacks some. The table records hundreds of thousands of clones, almost 90% of them present only once. The sequenced sample was peripheral blood. The sequence derives from a man of 80 years or more with acute or convalescent COVID-19. The chain has TRBV18 and TRBJ1-2; maybe TRBD1 (6 bases). The CDR3 coding sequence is TGTGCCAGCTCACCGAGCTCAAACAGGGCTCCTAACTATGGCTACACCTTC. Its protein product is CASSPSSNRAPNYGYTF.